Following are 10 T cell receptor beta chains from one sample sequenced in a study of cytomegalovirus exposure and HLA in healthy donors (dated 2017 in TCRdb). Library construction relied on the immunoSEQ multiplex PCR assay. For the multiplex PCR, a mixture combining 60 forward primers for TCR Vbeta segments and 13 reverse primers for TCR Jbeta segments was used. TCRdb limited this immuneACCESS table to in-frame rearrangements with V and J called. A share of clones is missing; checked studies link under half to unresolved V genes, and the rest is unexplained. For this sample the table gives tens of thousands of clones, of which just under 80% were detected only once. The ten most abundant clones make up 9.7% of the sample. What was sequenced was PBMCs. The receptor source for this set is a man in his forties in good health and CMV-seronegative.

The chain joins TRBV6-4 to TRBJ2-2, with a weak D call TRBD2 (6 bases). The V gene's germline CDR1 is MRHNA and CDR2 SNTAGT. The V and J ends lost 4 bases and 6 bases respectively, with 9 bases between them. CDR3 length equals 13 residues. CDR3 nucleotides: TGTGCCAGCAGTGCGGGGGAGGCCGGGGAGCTGTTTTTT. The encoded protein is CASSAGEAGELFF.

This chain connects TRBV11-2 to TRBJ2-5, with D perhaps matching TRBD2 (7 bases). This CDR3 has 16 residues. CDR1 is SGHAT and CDR2 is FQNNGV in the germline V gene. V lost 6 bases, J lost 4 bases, and 21 bases lay in between. CDR3 sequence (DNA): TGTGCCAGCAGAATAAGGGGGGGGCGTAAGGGAGAGACCCAGTACTTC. Translated, it gives CASRIRGGRKGETQYF.

The chain recombines TRBV19 with TRBJ2-5, with 8 nucleotides matching TRBD1. The J call is doubtful: the DNA matches TRBJ2-7 better. This CDR3 has 14 amino acids. CDR1 is LNHDA and CDR2 is SQIVND in the germline V gene (reference sequence). The CDR3 spells CASSPGQGGYEQYF. CDR3 coding DNA: TGTGCCAGTAGTCCCGGACAGGGAGGATACGAGCAGTACTTC.

The chain joins TRBV7-2 to TRBJ1-5; D unclear. CDR3 length: 17 amino acids. CDR1 is SGHTA, CDR2 FQGNSA, per germline. Trimming took 5 bases from V and 1 from J, leaving 18 bases between them. In nucleotides, the CDR3 is TGTGCCAGCAGCGACGTTCTGGAGGCTCAGAGCAATCAGCCCCAGCATTTT. It yields the protein CASSDVLEAQSNQPQHF. Drawing the rest from reference TRBV7-2 and TRBJ1-5, the complete variable domain is GAGVSQSPSNKVTEKGKDVELRCDPISGHTALYWYRQSLGQGLEFLIYFQGNSAPDKSGLPSDRFSAERTGGSVSTLTIQRTQQEDSAVYLCASSDVLEAQSNQPQHFGDGTRLSIL.

The chain couples TRBV18 to TRBJ1-2; D may be TRBD1 (6 bases). The CDR3 has 16 amino acids. V was trimmed by 0 bases and J by 7 bases, leaving 18 bases between them. Germline V gene lookup returns CDR1 KGHSH and CDR2 LQKENI. The CDR3 is CASSPPGRGSGSGYTF. In nucleotides, the CDR3 is TGTGCCAGCTCACCACCGGGTAGGGGGAGCGGAAGTGGCTACACCTTC. The variable domain in full, completed from reference TRBV18 and TRBJ1-2, reads NAGVMQNPRHLVRRRGQEARLRCSPMKGHSHVYWYRQLPEEGLKFMVYLQKENIIDESGMPKERFSAEFPKEGPSILRIQQVVRGDSAAYFCASSPPGRGSGSGYTFGSGTRLTVV.

The CDR3 DNA sequence: TGTGCCAGCAGCCTCTTGGGGACAGGGGTGACTAATGAAAAACTGTTTTTT. Translating gives CASSLLGTGVTNEKLFF. The chain employs TRBV27 and TRBJ1-4, with TRBD1 matching 10 bases. V was pared by 6 bases and J by 2 bases, with 9 bases of the junction left unmatched. CDR1 and CDR2 (germline): MNHEY, SMNVEV (reference sequence). The CDR3 has 17 residues.

The V gene is TRBV7-7, the J gene TRBJ2-7; 7 bases fit TRBD1. Trimming at V came to 1 base and at J to 5 bases, leaving 2 bases not matched to a gene. Germline V gene data show CDR1 as SSHAT and CDR2 as FNYEAQ (reference sequence). This CDR3 comprises 13 residues. The CDR3 is CASSLDRGDEQYF. CDR3 sequence (DNA): TGTGCCAGCAGCTTAGACAGGGGAGACGAGCAGTACTTC.

Only a few counts were recorded for this clone. The chain joins TRBV6-4 to TRBJ2-7; D unresolved. V was cut by 6 bases and J by 4 bases, with 13 bases left in between. This CDR3 comprises 13 residues. The germline gives CDR1 MRHNA, CDR2 SNTAGT. The CDR3 coding sequence is TGTGCCAGCAGACCAGGTAACCGTTACGAGCAGTACTTC. It codes for CASRPGNRYEQYF.

The J gene is TRBJ1-5, the V gene TRBV19; perhaps TRBD1 as D (5 bases). CDR3 length: 14 residues. Looked up from germline, CDR1 is LNHDA and CDR2 is SQIVND (reference sequence). With 4 bases removed from V and 1 base from J, the gap between germline ends came to 8 bases. CDR3 residues: CASSKTASNQPQHF. CDR3 nucleotides: TGTGCCAGTAGTAAGACAGCCAGCAATCAGCCCCAGCATTTT.

The chain couples TRBV21-1 to TRBJ2-3; the table's D call TRBD2 went unverified against the DNA. TRBV21-1 is noted as a pseudogene. This CDR3 has 15 residues. The DNA of the CDR3 is TGTGCCAGCACCGAAAGCGGGGGACCCACAGATACGCAGTATTTT. Amino acids: CASTESGGPTDTQYF.